This T cell receptor beta chain was documented in a study of blood T cells in healthy people across ages. As concerns this clonotype: Its antigen is not identified.

Every participating donor contributed roughly 9.6 milliliters of peripheral blood through a draw. Study results and limitations: Possibly, changes in expanded clonotypes were confounded because donor CMV status was unknown. Any conclusive comparison of naive versus antigen-experienced cells was prevented by using unsorted PBMCs.

Through a sample-barcoded 5' primer and a J-beta primer mix, a second PCR was run for roughly 7 to 12 cycles. Every single cDNA molecule received a tag from a template-switch adaptor with 12 random nucleotides. MiXCR was run by TCRdb on the 5' RACE reads, yielding one entry per CDR3 protein. The sample holds some 860,000 distinct CDR3 sequences; about 56% are singletons and the top ten take approximately 24%. The germline V gene has CDR1 MNHEY and CDR2 SMNVEV (reference sequence). The V gene end was trimmed by 6 bases and the J gene end by 1 base; junction bases not matched to a gene: 7. This CDR3 contains 15 residues.

This sequence was found in a man between 35 and 55 years old in good health. Sequencing was performed on blood. The chain is built from TRBV27 and TRBJ2-3, with 7 bases aligning to TRBD1. As DNA, the CDR3 is TGTGCCAGCAGGCGGACAGGAGGAGGCACAGATACGCAGTATTTT. Residues: CASRRTGGGTDTQYF.